This T cell receptor (beta chain) is drawn from a study of PD-1 blockade in classical Hodgkin lymphoma. Study results and caveats: CD4+ TCR diversity climbed significantly by C4D1, unlike CD8+ TCR diversity. Baseline TCR diversity was reportedly lower in newly diagnosed patients than healthy donors. Baseline diversity resembling that of newly diagnosed patients was seen in complete responders.

Regarding this clone: The antigen remains undetermined.

The germline V and J ends were trimmed by 1 base and 4 bases, with 8 bases remaining between them. Germline V lookup: CDR1 SGHRS, CDR2 YFSETQ. The length of the CDR3 is 14 residues. Relapses following autologous stem cell transplantation were seen in all patients, with brentuximab vedotin exposure varying. Assay used: immunoSEQ multiplex PCR; TCRdb lists only in-frame clones, some missing. The sample lists about 84,000 clones; under 90% were seen once. Sequencing used peripheral blood mononuclear cells (PBMCs), obtained at baseline. The gene calls are TRBV5-1 and TRBJ1-4; D is ambiguous. This receptor was identified in a human donor with classical Hodgkin lymphoma. CDR3 residues: CASSLLGLNEKLFF. The CDR3, as DNA: TGCGCCAGCAGCTTGCTGGGCCTTAATGAAAAACTGTTTTTT.